Listed below are T cell receptor beta chains from one sample, sequenced in a study of T cell responses to AZD1222 COVID-19 vaccine. This table comes from immunoSEQ multiplex PCR, and its TCRdb copy is limited to in-frame clones, with some not included. The data contain 130,000 or so clones, about 92% of them singletons. Sequencing used peripheral blood, obtained on day 0 of MenACWY control vaccination. Receptor source: an adult in good health. Each CDR3 is given with its conserved first and last residue.

TRBJ1-2 TRBV27 CARKDRGLGYTF
TRBJ1-2 TRBV2 CASGDFNYGYTF
TRBJ2-1 TRBV2 CASSGRLAGPLDNEQFF
TRBJ2-2 TRBV21-1 CASSKAPGGRLNTGELFF
TRBJ1-4 TRBV28 CASSSLRGGGEKLFF
TRBJ2-7 TRBV3-1/TRBV3-2 CASSQSSYEQYF
TRBJ1-1 TRBV2 CASGSGLHTEAFF
TRBJ2-2 TRBV7-9 CASSLAGVTGELFF
TRBJ2-7 TRBV10-2 CASSERPSYEQYF
TRBJ2-7 TRBV20-1 CSASTLFGTSGSNEQYF
TRBJ2-1 TRBV3-1/TRBV3-2 CASSLATEQFF
TRBJ1-4 TRBV5-1 CASSLVGGSEEKLFF
TRBJ1-3 TRBV4-3 CASSPTDGIPGNTIYF
TRBJ1-1 TRBV6-1 CASSDNMNTEAFF
TRBJ1-5 TRBV5-6 CASSLAGSPHQPQHF
TRBJ1-2 TRBV24-1 CATSGGTGFSYYGYTF
TRBJ1-1 TRBV5-1 CASSLLIGTNTEAFF
TRBJ1-5 TRBV28 CAVGEGFRGNQPQHF
TRBJ1-4 TRBV19 CASSIYRSLNEKLFF
TRBJ1-2 TRBV30 CAWDTGRFNGYTF
TRBJ1-1 TRBV7-2 CASSPRVQMNTEAFF
TRBJ2-2 TRBV7-2 CASSLAGTGGTGELFF
TRBJ1-5 TRBV28 CASRGSQPQHF
TRBJ1-5 TRBV2 CASNHRDSAQPQHF
TRBJ2-7 TRBV6-6 CASSYKRGGPYEQYF
TRBJ1-1 TRBV4-2 CASSQGLSPEAFF
TRBJ2-5 TRBV6-5 CASLTGMETQYF
TRBJ2-7 TRBV10-2 CASSVGEPYEQYF
TRBJ1-1 TRBV10-3 CAISARDRDQDTEAFF
TRBJ1-5 TRBV5-6 CASSRDRGNQPQHF
TRBJ2-2 TRBV4-3 CASSQDPSGGAGELFF
TRBJ1-1 TRBV20-1 CSARDTEAFF
TRBJ2-1 TRBV5-1 CASSIPGQDADEQFF
TRBJ1-2 TRBV14 CASSKGGLGYTF
TRBJ2-7 TRBV6-2/TRBV6-3 CASSTGDWQYF
TRBJ1-2 TRBV12-3/TRBV12-4 CASSQVYGYTF
TRBJ1-6 TRBV6-5 CASSYDRNSPLHF
TRBJ1-4 TRBV5-4 CASSSRGGNEKLFF
TRBJ1-2 TRBV5-1 CASSLGDRGLAGYTF
TRBJ2-2 TRBV12-3/TRBV12-4 CASSVYTGELFF
TRBJ1-1 TRBV11-2 CASGQGGMGTEAFF
TRBJ2-7 TRBV12-3/TRBV12-4 CASSLGQTYEQYF
TRBJ2-1 TRBV9 CASSMQAPSYNEQFF
TRBJ1-1 TRBV24-1 CATSDSRGNTEAFF
TRBJ2-7 TRBV18 CASSPIVSGGSYEQYF
TRBJ1-1 TRBV5-6 CASSRDLQNTEAFF
TRBJ2-7 TRBV3-1/TRBV3-2 CASSQVRAEQYF
TRBJ1-2 TRBV5-6 CASSSLDSLQGYTF
TRBJ2-7 TRBV9 CASRQREHYEQYF
TRBJ1-4 TRBV3-1/TRBV3-2 CASSFRASNEKLFF
TRBJ2-7 TRBV7-8 CASNNQGFHEQYF
TRBJ1-5 TRBV6-5 CASSQGVWDQPQHF